These 12 T cell receptor beta chains share one sample of origin, sequenced in a study of cytomegalovirus exposure and HLA in healthy donors. PCR employed 60 Vbeta and 13 Jbeta primers. Assay: immunoSEQ multiplex PCR; the TCRdb copy retains only in-frame clones and omits some. The table records more than 80,000 clones, 71% of them present only once. Sequenced material: PBMCs. All receptors come from a female donor in good health and CMV-seronegative.

V gene TRBV13 combines with J gene TRBJ2-7, with 13 bases fitting TRBD2. The CDR3 loop spans 15 amino acids. The V and J ends lost 4 bases and 5 bases, in that order; junction bases with no gene match: 5. Per germline, CDR1 PRHDT and CDR2 FYEKMQ (reference sequence). The DNA for the CDR3 is TGTGCCAGCAGCTCGGGACTAGCGGGATACCACGAGCAGTACTTC. Translation gives CASSSGLAGYHEQYF.

This clone was observed a single time. The J gene is TRBJ1-1, the V gene TRBV9, with 8 bases identical to TRBD1. V trimming: 3 bases; J trimming: 6 bases; junction bases outside the gene matches: 4. Looked up from germline, CDR1 is SGDLS and CDR2 is YYNGEE. This CDR3 has 13 residues. The CDR3 is CASSAGGLAEAFF. In DNA, the CDR3 is TGTGCCAGCAGCGCAGGGGGCTTGGCTGAAGCTTTCTTT.

This chain connects TRBV28 to TRBJ2-7; tentative D call: TRBD2 (5 bases). The CDR3 runs 14 residues. The V gene lost 3 bases and the J gene lost 1 base, with 10 bases spanning the gap. Germline V lookup: CDR1 MDHEN, CDR2 SYDVKM. CDR3 DNA: TGTGCCAGCAGTTTCCTGCGGGTGTCCTACGAGCAGTACTTC. Encoded protein: CASSFLRVSYEQYF.

The V call is TRBV6-4, the J call TRBJ2-2, with D possibly matching TRBD2 (6 bases). Between the trimmed V and J ends, which lost 0 bases and 6 bases, there was a span of 11 bases. Germline V gene lookup returns CDR1 MRHNA and CDR2 SNTAGT. CDR3 length: 15 residues. The CDR3 loop reads CASSDSGLASGELFF. The CDR3 DNA follows: TGTGCCAGCAGTGACTCGGGGCTAGCGTCCGGGGAGCTGTTTTTT.

On this clone itself: Within the sample, other DNA sequences also encode this same CDR3. V gene TRBV11-2 combines with J gene TRBJ2-2, with a possible D match to TRBD1 (6 bases). V was shortened by 3 bases and J by 4 bases, with 9 bases between the two germline ends. The CDR3 consists of 14 residues. Germline V lookup: CDR1 SGHAT, CDR2 FQNNGV. In DNA form, the CDR3 reads TGTGCCAGCAGCTTTTCCAGGGGCACCGGGGAGCTGTTTTTT. Residues: CASSFSRGTGELFF.

A few counts support this clone. The chain has TRBV29-1 and TRBJ2-7; D is unclear. The CDR3 is made up of 11 amino acids. Trimming stripped 4 bases from V and 2 bases from J, with 6 bases between. CDR1 is SQVTM and CDR2 is ANQGSEA in the germline V gene. The CDR3 bases are TGCAGCGTTGTAACGGCCTACGAGCAGTACTTC. It specifies CSVVTAYEQYF.

CDR3 nucleotides: TGTGCCAGCAGCTCGACTGGCACCTACGAGCAGTACTTC. Translation gives CASSSTGTYEQYF. J is TRBJ2-7 and V is TRBV5-6; D remains ambiguous. CDR1 SGHDT and CDR2 YYEEEE come from the germline V gene. V was clipped by 3 bases and J by 2 bases, with 9 bases between them. The CDR3 is 13 residues long.

The V call is TRBV7-6, the J call TRBJ2-3; D might be TRBD2 (7 bases). Trimming pared 5 bases from V and 4 bases from J, leaving 16 bases between. The germline CDR1 and CDR2 sequences are SGHVS and FNYEAQ. CDR3 length equals 15 residues. The CDR3 reads CASSQIGGQSDTQYF. CDR3 nucleotides: TGTGCCAGCAGCCAGATCGGGGGGCAATCAGATACGCAGTATTTT.

The CDR3: CASSKGGQGAGEQFF. The CDR3 bases are TGTGCCAGCAGTAAGGGGGGACAGGGGGCAGGTGAGCAGTTCTTC. The chain uses TRBV7-3 and TRBJ2-1, with TRBD1 identical over 12 bases. Germline lookup yields CDR1 SGHTA and CDR2 FQGTGA. The CDR3 length is 15 residues. V shed 6 bases, J shed 9 bases, and the junction held 9 bases outside the gene matches.

The CDR3 reads CASRGSGGPALETQYF. CDR3 in DNA: TGTGCCAGCAGGGGATCGGGGGGTCCGGCCCTGGAGACCCAGTACTTC. The rearrangement joins TRBV28 to TRBJ2-5, with 7 bases lining up with TRBD2. CDR3 length: 16 amino acids. V dropped 6 bases and J dropped 5; count of bases not matched to a gene: 15. Germline V gives CDR1 MDHEN, CDR2 SYDVKM.

This chain joins TRBV9 and TRBJ2-7; no definite D call. This CDR3 is 14 amino acids long. Trimming left V 2 bases short and J 5 bases short, with 14 bases between. CDR1 and CDR2 from the germline V gene are SGDLS and YYNGEE. The CDR3 coding sequence is TGTGCCAGCAGCGTGCAATCCCAGGCGCACGAGCAGTACTTC. It yields the protein CASSVQSQAHEQYF.

The chain combines TRBV27 with TRBJ2-5; 8 bases map to TRBD1. The assigned J gene may be wrong: the sequence end matches TRBJ2-7 better. Germline CDR1 MNHEY, CDR2 SMNVEV (reference sequence). CDR3 length: 16 residues. The CDR3 DNA is TGTGCCAGCAGTTTATGGGCCGGGACAGGACCCTCCGAGCAGTACTTC. Translating gives CASSLWAGTGPSEQYF.